A selection of T cell receptor beta chains follows, all from one sample in a study of immune heterogeneity within non-small cell lung tumors. TCRdb ran MiXCR on the multiplex PCR reads and lists one entry per CDR3 protein. Seen here are roughly 9,900 distinct CDR3 sequences, roughly 29% observed once, and the top ten hold about 8%. The source material was lung tumor tissue. The receptors were gathered from a woman in her fifties or sixties with non-small cell lung cancer. CDR3s include the opening cysteine and the closing phenylalanine or tryptophan. Fields, in order: V gene, D gene, J gene, clone size, CDR3 length, CDR3 DNA, CDR3 protein. The D gene is left open where the match is weak. Clone size, where shown, is once, few, many, or a class for clones that have expanded.

TRBV9	NA	TRBJ2-1	few	13	TGTGCCAGCAGCGTCCCCGGGTACAATGAGCAGTTCTTC	CASSVPGYNEQFF
TRBV27	TRBD1	TRBJ2-7	NA	15	TGTGCCAGCAGGACTACAGGGGGACGCTCCTACGAGCAGTACTTC	CASRTTGGRSYEQYF
TRBV9	TRBD1	TRBJ2-7	NA	14	TGTGCCAGCAGCGCCAGGGACAGGTCCTACGAGCAGTACTTC	CASSARDRSYEQYF
TRBV27	TRBD1	TRBJ1-6	many	15	TGTGCCAGCAGTTCCACCGGGACAGATAATTCACCCCTCCACTTT	CASSSTGTDNSPLHF
TRBV15	NA	TRBJ2-1	NA	14	TGTGCCACCAGCAGACTTTTTACAGGGAATGAGCAGTTCTTC	CATSRLFTGNEQFF
TRBV9	TRBD1	TRBJ1-6	NA	15	TGTGCCAGCAGCGTAGGGGACAGGGTTAATTCACCCCTCCACTTT	CASSVGDRVNSPLHF
TRBV5-1	TRBD2	TRBJ2-1	medium-sized	16	TGCGCCAGCAGTAACGGACTAGCGGGATTGAGGGATGAGCAGTTCTTC	CASSNGLAGLRDEQFF
TRBV19	NA	TRBJ1-5	medium-sized	15	TGTGCCAGTAGGGGTGTTGGACGGGACAATCAGCCCCAGCATTTT	CASRGVGRDNQPQHF
TRBV10-3	NA	TRBJ2-7	NA	15	TGTGCCATCGGCCTTCTCATAGGGGGGGCCTACGAGCAGTACTTC	CAIGLLIGGAYEQYF
TRBV6-1	TRBD2	TRBJ2-7	medium-sized	14	TGTGCCAGCAGTCGGGGGACTAGCCTCAACGAGCAGTACTTC	CASSRGTSLNEQYF
TRBV7-9	TRBD2	TRBJ2-1	many	13	TGTGCCAGCAGCGCGGGACTAAACAATGAGCAGTTCTTC	CASSAGLNNEQFF
TRBV20-1	NA	TRBJ2-6	few	12	TGCAGTGCTAGGGGGGGGGCCAACGTCCTGACTTTC	CSARGGANVLTF
TRBV10-3	TRBD1	TRBJ2-7	few	13	TGTGCCATCAGTGATGGACAGGGAGCCGAGCAGTACTTC	CAISDGQGAEQYF
TRBV28	TRBD1	TRBJ1-6	NA	14	TGTGCCACCAGGACAGGGGATTTTAATTCACCCCTCCACTTT	CATRTGDFNSPLHF
TRBV6-2/TRBV6-3	NA	TRBJ2-5	few	13	TGTGCCAGCCAAAAGGAGGTACAAGAGACCCAGTACTTC	CASQKEVQETQYF
TRBV11-2	NA	TRBJ2-7	NA	13	TGTGCCAGCAGCTTAGGCAGGATATACGAGCAGTACTTC	CASSLGRIYEQYF
TRBV20-1	NA	TRBJ2-3	NA	11	TGCAGTGCTAGAGCAGCAGATACGCAGTATTTT	CSARAADTQYF
TRBV28	NA	TRBJ1-5	medium-sized	14	TGTGCCAGCAGCTCCAGGGTAGGTAGTCAGCCCCAGCATTTT	CASSSRVGSQPQHF